Below, 29 T cell receptor beta chains from the same sample are listed, as sequenced in a study of T-cell reconstitution after alpha-beta-depleted transplantation in children. A library of TCRbeta sequences, prepared with unique molecular identifiers, was generated. Using its own MiXCR run on the PCR reads, TCRdb lists one record per CDR3 protein. The sample includes some 600,000 distinct CDR3 sequences, roughly 13% of them seen just once. The source was PBMCs, mostly from graft donor cells, collected 360 days after TCRalphabeta/CD19-depleted stem cell transplant. All receptors come from a male patient between 10 and 17 years old who had a stem cell transplant for acute myeloid leukemia, so the T cells may come from the graft donor.

This clonotype was observed many times. This sequence joins TRBV29-1 and TRBJ2-7; D possibly uses TRBD1 or TRBD2 (6 bases each). CDR1 and CDR2 from the germline V gene are SQVTM and ANQGSEA. CDR3 size: 13 residues. Trimming pared 4 bases from V and 3 bases from J, leaving 13 bases between. CDR3 region: CSVAQGLDYEQYF. In DNA form, the CDR3 reads TGCAGCGTTGCACAGGGACTGGACTACGAGCAGTACTTC.

This rearrangement joins TRBV11-2 to TRBJ2-1; 9 positions match TRBD1. Germline-derived CDR1 and CDR2 are SGHAT and FQNNGV. The J segment lost 5 bases and the V segment lost 4 bases, leaving 6 bases of the junction unmatched. The CDR3 spans 15 residues. CDR3 loop: CASSSKGQGNNEQFF. The DNA of the CDR3 is TGTGCCAGCAGCTCAAAGGGACAGGGAAACAATGAGCAGTTCTTC. The full variable domain, with the rest looked up from reference TRBV11-2 and TRBJ2-1, is EAGVAQSPRYKIIEKRQSVAFWCNPISGHATLYWYQQILGQGPKLLIQFQNNGVVDDSQLPKDRFSAERLKGVDSTLKIQPAKLEDSAVYLCASSSKGQGNNEQFFGPGTRLTVL.

This clonotype was counted between two and nine times. V gene TRBV12-3 or TRBV12-4 combines with J gene TRBJ2-3, with D perhaps matching TRBD2 (5 bases). Between the trimmed V and J ends, which lost 10 bases and 0 bases, there was a span of 20 bases. CDR3 length: 16 residues. The CDR3 here is CATLRSTNSSTDTQYF. As DNA, the CDR3 is TGTGCCACCCTGAGATCGACTAACTCTAGCACAGATACGCAGTATTTT.

This clonotype appeared a few times. J is TRBJ2-2 and V is TRBV28; 7 bases agree with TRBD2. V lost 5 bases to trimming and J lost 2 bases; unmatched junction nucleotides: 8. In germline, CDR1 is MDHEN, CDR2 SYDVKM. The CDR3 sequence is 16 residues long. CDR3 in amino acids: CASSRGGSPNTGELFF. The CDR3 bases are TGTGCCAGCAGTCGGGGCGGGAGCCCCAACACCGGGGAGCTGTTTTTT.

This clonotype has a count of ten or more. This chain joins TRBV12-3 or TRBV12-4 and TRBJ2-5; the D gene is possibly TRBD2 (5 bases). The ends were cut back, 7 bases at V and 2 bases at J, with 14 bases in the middle. The CDR3 is 14 amino acids. This CDR3 reads CASTFEGRQETQYF. In DNA form, the CDR3 reads TGTGCCAGCACCTTTGAGGGCAGACAAGAGACCCAGTACTTC.

The V and J genes are TRBV20-1 and TRBJ2-3; D perhaps matches TRBD2 (5 bases). Looked up from germline, CDR1 is DFQATT and CDR2 is SNEGSKA (reference sequence). V was shortened by 3 bases and J by 0 bases, with 13 bases between the two germline ends. This CDR3 comprises 15 residues. CDR3 DNA: TGCAGTGCTAGCCAAGGACTTCCGAGCACAGATACGCAGTATTTT. Its translation: CSASQGLPSTDTQYF.

This clonotype was detected only a few times. The DNA of the CDR3 is TGCGCCAGCAGCTTATGGGGAGAGGGGCGAGAGACCCAGTACTTC. It is translated as CASSLWGEGRETQYF. The V call is TRBV5-1, the J call TRBJ2-5; D tentatively fits TRBD1 or TRBD2 (5 bases each). The V gene's germline CDR1 is SGHRS and CDR2 YFSETQ. The CDR3 loop spans 15 amino acids. V was pared by 2 bases and J by 4 bases, with 15 bases between.

This clonotype showed up just a few times. The V call is TRBV12-3 or TRBV12-4, the J call TRBJ1-2, with D maybe TRBD1 (5 bases). V lost 8 bases and J lost 4, with 20 bases in between. The CDR3 is 15 amino acids. CDR3 nucleotides: TGTGCCAGCCCAACGGATGGGACTAAGGCCTATGGCTACACCTTC. This codes for CASPTDGTKAYGYTF.

V gene TRBV6-1 combines with J gene TRBJ2-7; D perhaps matches TRBD2 (6 bases). Germline CDR1 and CDR2: MNHNS and SASEGT. The CDR3 contains 16 residues. V was cut by 6 bases and J by 2 bases, with 20 bases left in between. DNA of the CDR3: TGTGCCAGCAGCCTCCCGCCGGGGGTTACGGCCTACGAGCAGTACTTC. Translation gives CASSLPPGVTAYEQYF.

The rearrangement joins TRBV12-3 or TRBV12-4 to TRBJ2-1, with D unclear. V was pared by 6 bases and J by 6 bases, with 12 bases between. The CDR3 is made up of 13 amino acids. Written as DNA, the CDR3 is TGTGCCAGCAGGAAGATAAGCCCCAATGAGCAGTTCTTC. This sequence encodes CASRKISPNEQFF.

J is TRBJ1-3 and V is TRBV6-1, with D possibly matching TRBD1 (6 bases). CDR1 and CDR2 from the germline V gene are MNHNS and SASEGT. V was clipped by 7 bases and J by 14 bases, with 21 bases between them. The CDR3 sequence is 13 residues long. CDR3 sequence: CASTQTGTGTVYF. The CDR3 coding sequence is TGTGCCAGCACCCAAACGGGTACAGGGACGGTATATTTT.

This clonotype turned up a few times. The chain joins TRBV18 to TRBJ2-7; D remains unclear. The V gene lost 5 bases and the J gene lost 7 bases, with 15 bases spanning the gap. The CDR3 length is 13 residues. Germline V gene sequence: CDR1 KGHSH, CDR2 LQKENI. The CDR3 DNA follows: TGTGCCAGCTCAGTCTTAGAGGAAGGGGAGCAGTACTTC. Its translation is CASSVLEEGEQYF.

DNA for the CDR3: TGTGCCAGCAGCCAATTCGGGACTAGCGGGAGTGTTGGAAATGAGCAGTTCTTC. Translation gives CASSQFGTSGSVGNEQFF. The chain has TRBV4-2 and TRBJ2-1; TRBD2 agrees at 14 bases. The germline V gene encodes CDR1 LGHNA and CDR2 YNFKEQ. This CDR3 has 18 amino acids. V lost 2 bases to trimming and J lost 7 bases; unmatched junction nucleotides: 10.

The chain is built from TRBV6-5 and TRBJ2-3, with 7 positions matching TRBD2. Germline V lookup: CDR1 MNHEY, CDR2 SVGAGI. V was pared by 1 base and J by 1 base, with 11 bases of the junction left unmatched. CDR3 length: 18 amino acids. In DNA form, the CDR3 reads TGTGCCAGCAGTTACTTACTGGGGGGGGGTCGGCGCACAGATACGCAGTATTTT. Protein product: CASSYLLGGGRRTDTQYF.

The chain employs TRBV19 and TRBJ2-7; 11 bases agree with TRBD2. The CDR3 runs 16 residues. V gave up 4 bases and J gave up 1 base; unmatched junction bases: 6. Germline assignment: CDR1 LNHDA and CDR2 SQIVND (reference sequence). The CDR3 here is CASSTLLAGVSYEQYF. CDR3 in DNA: TGTGCCAGTAGTACCTTACTAGCGGGAGTTTCCTACGAGCAGTACTTC.

V gene TRBV12-3 or TRBV12-4 combines with J gene TRBJ2-1, with 14 bases that match TRBD2. V trimming: 6 bases; J trimming: 9 bases; junction bases outside the gene matches: 4. The CDR3 has 14 residues. The CDR3 here is CASSGTSGSGEQFF. The CDR3 nucleotides read TGTGCCAGCAGCGGGACTAGCGGGAGTGGTGAGCAGTTCTTC.

The chain joins TRBV6-5 to TRBJ2-1; a weak D match, TRBD1 (5 bases). Germline V CDR1 and CDR2: MNHEY, SVGAGI. V was trimmed by 5 bases and J by 4 bases, leaving 21 bases between them. This CDR3 spans 17 amino acids. CDR3 coding DNA: TGTGCCAGCAGTCCCCTGAGAAGGGGATCGCTATACAATGAGCAGTTCTTC. It translates to CASSPLRRGSLYNEQFF.

Only a few counts were recorded for this clonotype. This chain uses TRBV13 with TRBJ2-7; 7 nucleotides align to TRBD2. CDR1 is PRHDT and CDR2 is FYEKMQ in the germline V gene (reference sequence). The CDR3 consists of 17 residues. V gave up 0 bases and J gave up 0 bases; unmatched junction bases: 8. CDR3 DNA sequence: TGTGCCAGCAGCTTAGGAGTTACTTGGACTAGCTCCTACGAGCAGTACTTC. Translation: CASSLGVTWTSSYEQYF.

This clonotype was observed a few times. This chain links TRBV20-1 with TRBJ2-1, with TRBD2 matching 10 bases. V was pared by 7 bases and J by 6 bases, with 6 bases of the junction left unmatched. Germline-derived CDR1 and CDR2 are DFQATT and SNEGSKA (reference sequence). This CDR3 is 13 amino acids long. The CDR3 nucleotides are TGCAGTGGCAAACTAGCGGGAAGCAATGAGCAGTTCTTC. As protein: CSGKLAGSNEQFF.

The chain combines TRBV20-1 with TRBJ2-3, with a weak D call TRBD2 (6 bases). CDR3 length equals 15 residues. Germline loops: CDR1 DFQATT, CDR2 SNEGSKA (reference sequence). The V gene lost 3 bases and the J gene lost 0 bases, with 13 bases spanning the gap. The CDR3 loop is CSASPLAVSTDTQYF. In DNA form, the CDR3 reads TGCAGTGCTAGCCCACTAGCAGTGAGCACAGATACGCAGTATTTT.

This CDR3 is CASSFFTQGAGGELFF. The CDR3 DNA follows: TGTGCCAGCAGTTTCTTTACTCAGGGGGCAGGTGGGGAGCTGTTTTTT. The chain joins TRBV6-5 to TRBJ2-2, with 8 positions matching TRBD1. Germline lookup yields CDR1 MNHEY and CDR2 SVGAGI. This CDR3 contains 16 residues. The V gene end was trimmed by 4 bases and the J gene end by 8 bases; junction bases not matched to a gene: 12.

The CDR3 bases are TGTGCCACCATTCCGGACAGGTCGAACACTGAAGCTTTCTTT. It codes for CATIPDRSNTEAFF. The chain couples TRBV15 to TRBJ1-1; 7 positions agree with TRBD1. Germline V gene lookup returns CDR1 LNHNV and CDR2 YYDKDF (reference sequence). This CDR3 region has 14 residues. The J segment lost 1 base and the V segment lost 7 bases, leaving 6 bases of the junction unmatched.

This clonotype was recorded a few times. This rearrangement joins TRBV7-6 to TRBJ2-5, with 9 positions matching TRBD2. With 4 bases clipped from V and 5 bases from J, the junction kept 14 bases outside the gene matches. The CDR3 extends over 17 amino acids. Per germline, CDR1 SGHVS and CDR2 FNYEAQ. In DNA, the CDR3 is TGTGCCAGCAGCTGGGACAGCCTAGCGGGATTTGTGGAGACCCAGTACTTC. Translation: CASSWDSLAGFVETQYF.

The genes are TRBV6-5 and TRBJ2-5; D call uncertain. The CDR3 extends over 14 amino acids. Germline V lookup: CDR1 MNHEY, CDR2 SVGAGI. V gave up 2 bases and J gave up 1 base, with 8 bases separating them. The CDR3 DNA reads as TGTGCCAGCAGTTACATGGCCGGCCAAGAGACCCAGTACTTC. This encodes CASSYMAGQETQYF.

This clonotype was picked up a small number of times. This chain's CDR3 is CSGGATKIYPYEQYF. The CDR3 nucleotides read TGCAGCGGCGGGGCGACAAAAATCTATCCCTACGAGCAGTACTTC. The chain couples TRBV29-1 to TRBJ2-7; possibly TRBD2 for D (6 bases). This CDR3 has 15 residues. The V gene lost 7 bases and the J gene lost 2 bases, with 21 bases spanning the gap. Germline lookup yields CDR1 SQVTM and CDR2 ANQGSEA.

This clonotype was seen a few times. The rearrangement joins TRBV7-3 to TRBJ2-6; unclear D gene. The germline CDR1 and CDR2 sequences are SGHTA and FQGTGA. V was cut by 1 base and J by 0 bases, with 4 bases left in between. The CDR3 covers 15 residues. The CDR3 is CASSLRISGANVLTF. For the CDR3, the DNA is TGTGCCAGCAGCTTAAGAATCTCTGGGGCCAACGTCCTGACTTTC.

This clonotype was seen a handful of times. This rearrangement joins TRBV11-2 to TRBJ2-2; 9 nucleotides line up with TRBD2. V was pared by 0 bases and J by 7 bases, with 9 bases of the junction left unmatched. This CDR3 contains 17 residues. Germline CDR1 and CDR2: SGHAT and FQNNGV. The CDR3 DNA is TGTGCCAGCAGCTTAGAGGCCCTAGCGGGATGGGGCGGGGAGCTGTTTTTT. Encoded protein: CASSLEALAGWGGELFF.

This clonotype came up many times. CDR3 loop: CASSLGPRVVDRYEQYF. CDR3 sequence (DNA): TGTGCCAGCAGCCTTGGGCCCCGAGTGGTAGACAGGTACGAGCAGTACTTC. The chain employs TRBV9 and TRBJ2-7; possible D gene TRBD1, 6 bases. This CDR3 is 17 amino acids long. V was clipped by 4 bases and J by 4 bases, with 24 bases between them. The germline V gene encodes CDR1 SGDLS and CDR2 YYNGEE.

The sample holds a few counts of this clonotype. This rearrangement joins TRBV11-1 to TRBJ2-3; the D gene could be TRBD1 or TRBD2 (5 bases each). CDR3 length equals 15 residues. CDR1 and CDR2 from the germline V gene are SGHAT and FQDESV (reference sequence). V was clipped by 4 bases and J by 2 bases, with 13 bases between them. CDR3 coding DNA: TGTGCCAGCAGCTCTAGAGGGACCCTCACAGATACGCAGTATTTT. Encoded protein: CASSSRGTLTDTQYF.